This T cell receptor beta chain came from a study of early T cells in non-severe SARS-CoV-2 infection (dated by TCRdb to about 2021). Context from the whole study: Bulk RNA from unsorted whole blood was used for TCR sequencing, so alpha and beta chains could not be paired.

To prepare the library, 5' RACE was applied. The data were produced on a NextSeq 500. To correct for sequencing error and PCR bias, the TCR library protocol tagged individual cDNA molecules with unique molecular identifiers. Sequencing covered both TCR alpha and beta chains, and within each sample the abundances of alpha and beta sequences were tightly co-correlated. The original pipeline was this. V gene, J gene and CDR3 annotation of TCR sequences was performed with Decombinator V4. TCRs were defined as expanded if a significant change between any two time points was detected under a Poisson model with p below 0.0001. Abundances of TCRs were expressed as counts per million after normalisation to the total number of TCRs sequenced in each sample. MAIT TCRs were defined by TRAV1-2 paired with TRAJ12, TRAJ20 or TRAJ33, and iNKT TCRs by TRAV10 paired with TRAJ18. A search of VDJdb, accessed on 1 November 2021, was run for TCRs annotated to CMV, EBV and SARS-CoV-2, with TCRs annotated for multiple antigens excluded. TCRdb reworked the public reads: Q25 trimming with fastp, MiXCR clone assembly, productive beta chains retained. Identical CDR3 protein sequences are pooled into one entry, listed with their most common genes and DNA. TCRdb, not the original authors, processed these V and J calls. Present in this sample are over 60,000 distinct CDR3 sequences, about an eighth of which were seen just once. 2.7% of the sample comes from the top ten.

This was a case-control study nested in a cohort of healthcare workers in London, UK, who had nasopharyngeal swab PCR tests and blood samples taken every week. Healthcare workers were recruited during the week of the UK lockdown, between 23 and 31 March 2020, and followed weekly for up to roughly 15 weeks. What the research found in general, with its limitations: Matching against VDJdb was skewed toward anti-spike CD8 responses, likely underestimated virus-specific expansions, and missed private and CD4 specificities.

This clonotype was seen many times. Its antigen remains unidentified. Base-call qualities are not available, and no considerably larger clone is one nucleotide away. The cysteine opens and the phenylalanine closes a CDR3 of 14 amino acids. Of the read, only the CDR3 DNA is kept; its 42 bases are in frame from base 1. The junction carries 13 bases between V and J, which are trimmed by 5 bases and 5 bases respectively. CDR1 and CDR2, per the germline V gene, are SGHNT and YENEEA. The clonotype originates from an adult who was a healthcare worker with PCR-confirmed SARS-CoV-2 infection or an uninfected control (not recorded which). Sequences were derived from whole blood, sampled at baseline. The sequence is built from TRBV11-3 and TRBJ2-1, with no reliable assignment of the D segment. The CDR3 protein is CASSGEDGNNEQFF. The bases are TGTGCCAGCAGCGGCGAGGACGGAAACAATGAGCAGTTCTTC.